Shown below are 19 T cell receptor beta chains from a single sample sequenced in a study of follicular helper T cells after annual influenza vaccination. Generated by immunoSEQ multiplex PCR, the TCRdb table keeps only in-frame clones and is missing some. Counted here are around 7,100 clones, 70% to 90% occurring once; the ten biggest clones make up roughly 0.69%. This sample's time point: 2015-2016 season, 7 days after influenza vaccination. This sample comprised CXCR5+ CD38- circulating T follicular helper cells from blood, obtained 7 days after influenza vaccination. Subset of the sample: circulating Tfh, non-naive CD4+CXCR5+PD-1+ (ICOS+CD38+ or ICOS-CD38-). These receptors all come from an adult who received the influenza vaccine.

In DNA form, the CDR3 reads TGTGCCAGTAGTATCCCGACAGGGGTTGGCAATCAGCCCCAGCATTTT. Encoded protein: CASSIPTGVGNQPQHF. This rearrangement joins TRBV19 to TRBJ1-5; 8 bases are a match to TRBD1. Germline V gene lookup returns CDR1 LNHDA and CDR2 SQIVND (reference sequence). Unmatched junction bases numbered 6, after V lost 3 bases and J lost 2 bases. The CDR3 runs to 16 residues.

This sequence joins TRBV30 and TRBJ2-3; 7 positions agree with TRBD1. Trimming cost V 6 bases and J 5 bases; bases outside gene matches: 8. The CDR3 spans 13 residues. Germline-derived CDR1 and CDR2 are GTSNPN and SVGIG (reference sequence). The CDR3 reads CACLDRVRDTQYF. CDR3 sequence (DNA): TGTGCCTGCCTTGACAGGGTGAGAGATACGCAGTATTTT.

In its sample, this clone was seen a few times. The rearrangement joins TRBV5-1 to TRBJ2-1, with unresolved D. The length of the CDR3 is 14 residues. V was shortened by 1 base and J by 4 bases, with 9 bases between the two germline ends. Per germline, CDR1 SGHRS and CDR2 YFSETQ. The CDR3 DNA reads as TGCGCCAGCAGCTTGCAAGACTCGTACAATGAGCAGTTCTTC. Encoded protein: CASSLQDSYNEQFF. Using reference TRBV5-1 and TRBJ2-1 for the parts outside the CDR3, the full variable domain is KAGVTQTPRYLIKTRGQQVTLSCSPISGHRSVSWYQQTPGQGLQFLFEYFSETQRNKGNFPGRFSGRQFSNSRSEMNVSTLELGDSALYLCASSLQDSYNEQFFGPGTRLTVL.

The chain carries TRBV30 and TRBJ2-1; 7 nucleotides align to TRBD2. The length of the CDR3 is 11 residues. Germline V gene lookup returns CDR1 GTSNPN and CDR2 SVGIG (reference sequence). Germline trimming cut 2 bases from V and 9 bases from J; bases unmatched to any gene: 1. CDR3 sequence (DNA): TGTGCCTGGAGTAGCGGGATTGAGCAGTTCTTC. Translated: CAWSSGIEQFF.

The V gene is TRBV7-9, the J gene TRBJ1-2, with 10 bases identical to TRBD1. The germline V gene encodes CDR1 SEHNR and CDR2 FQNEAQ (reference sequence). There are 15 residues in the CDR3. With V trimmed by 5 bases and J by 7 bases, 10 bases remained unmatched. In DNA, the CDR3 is TGTGCCAGCAGCCTTCCCGGGACAGGGGCTGGTGGCTACACCTTC. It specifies CASSLPGTGAGGYTF.

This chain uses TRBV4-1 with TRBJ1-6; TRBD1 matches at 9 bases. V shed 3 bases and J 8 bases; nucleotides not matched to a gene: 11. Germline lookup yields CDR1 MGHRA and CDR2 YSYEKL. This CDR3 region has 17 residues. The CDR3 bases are TGCGCCAGCAGCCATCCCGGCCCGACAGGGGGGTATTCACCCCTCCACTTT. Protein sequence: CASSHPGPTGGYSPLHF.

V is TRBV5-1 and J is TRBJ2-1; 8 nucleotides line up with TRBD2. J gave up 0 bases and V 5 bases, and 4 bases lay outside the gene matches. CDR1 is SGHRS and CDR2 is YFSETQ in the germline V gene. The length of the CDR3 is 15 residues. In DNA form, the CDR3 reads TGCGCCAGCAGTCATAGCGGGATCTCCTACAATGAGCAGTTCTTC. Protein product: CASSHSGISYNEQFF.

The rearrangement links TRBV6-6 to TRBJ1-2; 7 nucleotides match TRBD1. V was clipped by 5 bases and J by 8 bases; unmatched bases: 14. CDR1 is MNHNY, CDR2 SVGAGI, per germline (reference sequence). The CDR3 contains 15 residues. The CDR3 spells CASSPPLQGSDGYTF. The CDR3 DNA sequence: TGTGCCAGCAGTCCACCTCTACAGGGGTCGGACGGCTACACCTTC.

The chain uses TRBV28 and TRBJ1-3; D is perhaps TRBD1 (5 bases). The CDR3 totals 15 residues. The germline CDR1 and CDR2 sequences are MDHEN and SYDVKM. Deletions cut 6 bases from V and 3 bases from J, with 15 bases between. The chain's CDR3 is CASRQQMGGGNTIYF. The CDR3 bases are TGTGCCAGCAGGCAACAGATGGGGGGTGGAAACACCATATATTTT. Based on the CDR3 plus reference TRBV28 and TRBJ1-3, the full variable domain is DVKVTQSSRYLVKRTGEKVFLECVQDMDHENMFWYRQDPGLGLRLIYFSYDVKMKEKGDIPEGYSVSREKKERFSLILESASTNQTSMYLCASRQQMGGGNTIYFGEGSWLTVV.

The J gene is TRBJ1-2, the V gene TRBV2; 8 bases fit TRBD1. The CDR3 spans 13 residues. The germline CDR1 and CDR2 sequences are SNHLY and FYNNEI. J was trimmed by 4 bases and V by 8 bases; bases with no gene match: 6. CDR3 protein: CASRRQGIYGYTF. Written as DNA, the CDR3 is TGTGCCAGCCGGAGACAGGGGATCTATGGCTACACCTTC.

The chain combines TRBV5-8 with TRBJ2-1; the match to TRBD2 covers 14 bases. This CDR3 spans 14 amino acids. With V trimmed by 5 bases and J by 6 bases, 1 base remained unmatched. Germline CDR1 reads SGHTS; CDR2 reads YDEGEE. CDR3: CASRTSGRGNEQFF. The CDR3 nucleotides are TGTGCCAGCAGGACTAGCGGGAGGGGCAATGAGCAGTTCTTC.

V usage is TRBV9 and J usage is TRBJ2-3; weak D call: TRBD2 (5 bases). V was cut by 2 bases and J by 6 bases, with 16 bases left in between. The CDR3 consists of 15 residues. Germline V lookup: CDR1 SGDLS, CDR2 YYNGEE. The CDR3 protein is CASSVTTRPEDTQYF. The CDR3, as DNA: TGTGCCAGCAGCGTGACTACCCGGCCGGAGGATACGCAGTATTTT.

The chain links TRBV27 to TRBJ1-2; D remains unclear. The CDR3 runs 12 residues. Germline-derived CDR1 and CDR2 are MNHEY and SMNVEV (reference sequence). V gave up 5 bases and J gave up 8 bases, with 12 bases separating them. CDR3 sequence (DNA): TGTGCCAGCAGTCCCAGCCTGGGGGGCTACACCTTC. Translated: CASSPSLGGYTF.

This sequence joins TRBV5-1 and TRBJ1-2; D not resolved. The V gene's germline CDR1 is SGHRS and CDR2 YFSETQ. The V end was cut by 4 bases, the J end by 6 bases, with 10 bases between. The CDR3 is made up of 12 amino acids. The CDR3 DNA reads TGCGCCAGCAGCCCGACAATGGATGGCTACACCTTC. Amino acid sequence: CASSPTMDGYTF.

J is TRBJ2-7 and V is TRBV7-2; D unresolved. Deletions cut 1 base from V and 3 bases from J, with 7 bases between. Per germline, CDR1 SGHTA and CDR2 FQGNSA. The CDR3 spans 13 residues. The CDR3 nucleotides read TGTGCCAGCAGCTTAGGCTCGTACTACGAGCAGTACGTC. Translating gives CASSLGSYYEQYV.

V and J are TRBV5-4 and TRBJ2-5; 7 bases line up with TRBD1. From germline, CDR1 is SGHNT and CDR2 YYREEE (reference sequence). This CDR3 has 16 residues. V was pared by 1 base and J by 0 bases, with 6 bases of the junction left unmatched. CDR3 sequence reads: CASSLPGQYYQETQYF. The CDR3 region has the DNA TGTGCCAGCAGCTTGCCGGGACAGTACTACCAAGAGACCCAGTACTTC.

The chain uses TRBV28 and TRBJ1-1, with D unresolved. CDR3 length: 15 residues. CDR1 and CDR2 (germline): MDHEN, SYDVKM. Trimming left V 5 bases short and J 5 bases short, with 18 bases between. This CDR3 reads CASSTSGNLGTEAFF. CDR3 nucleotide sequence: TGTGCCAGCAGTACATCCGGGAACCTTGGGACTGAAGCTTTCTTT.

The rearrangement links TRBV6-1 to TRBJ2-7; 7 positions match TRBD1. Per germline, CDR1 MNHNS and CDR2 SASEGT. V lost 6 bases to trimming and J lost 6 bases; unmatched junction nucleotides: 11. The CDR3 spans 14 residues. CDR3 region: CASRRQGETAEQYF. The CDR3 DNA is TGTGCCAGCAGAAGACAGGGAGAAACCGCCGAGCAGTACTTC.

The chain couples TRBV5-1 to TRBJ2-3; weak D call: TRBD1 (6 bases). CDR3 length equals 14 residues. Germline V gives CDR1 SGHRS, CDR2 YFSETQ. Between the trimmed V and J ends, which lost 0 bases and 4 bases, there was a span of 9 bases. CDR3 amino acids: CASSLARGSDTQYF. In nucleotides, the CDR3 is TGCGCCAGCAGCTTGGCCAGGGGCTCAGATACGCAGTATTTT.